A selection of T cell receptor beta chains follows, all from one sample in a study of T cell repertoires in cytomegalovirus infection. Their antigens are not known. TCRdb called the reads again in MiXCR, with one record for every CDR3 protein. The sample lists nearly 700,000 distinct CDR3 sequences, approximately 33% occurring once. This sample comprised cultured PBMCs, obtained from culture after CMV antigen stimulation. The receptor set was obtained from a human donor in good health (CMV status not recorded). Some clones in this sample may be carry-over from other donors' samples. CDR3s include the opening cysteine and the closing phenylalanine or tryptophan. The D gene is left open where the match is weak. Size is stated for part of the rows, as once, few or many counts, or as a class when the clone is expanded.

abundance: few
j_gene: TRBJ2-3
d_gene: TRBD2
v_gene: TRBV20-1
CDR3nt: TGCAGTGCTATAGCGGGGGGGCTCACAGATACGCAGTATTTT
CDR3aa: CSAIAGGLTDTQYF

abundance: NA
j_gene: TRBJ2-1
d_gene: TRBD2
v_gene: TRBV5-1
CDR3nt: TGCGCCAGCAGCTCCCTAGCGGGGTCCGATGAGCAGTTCTTC
CDR3aa: CASSSLAGSDEQFF

abundance: few
j_gene: TRBJ1-3
d_gene: NA
v_gene: TRBV12-3/TRBV12-4
CDR3nt: TGTGCCAGCAGTTTGCTAGGGGTTGGATCTGGAAACACCATATATTTT
CDR3aa: CASSLLGVGSGNTIYF

abundance: few
j_gene: TRBJ2-4
d_gene: TRBD2
v_gene: TRBV7-2
CDR3nt: TGTGCCAGCACCTCTAGCGGGGGGGCGTTTCAGTACTTC
CDR3aa: CASTSSGGAFQYF

abundance: NA
j_gene: TRBJ2-5
d_gene: NA
v_gene: TRBV19
CDR3nt: TGTGCCAGTATAGGGCTAGACGAAGAGACCCAGTACTTC
CDR3aa: CASIGLDEETQYF

abundance: NA
j_gene: TRBJ2-6
d_gene: NA
v_gene: TRBV18
CDR3nt: TGTGCCAGCTCATCCTATGTGGGAGACACTGGGGCCAACGTCCTGACTTTC
CDR3aa: CASSSYVGDTGANVLTF

abundance: NA
j_gene: TRBJ2-5
d_gene: NA
v_gene: TRBV11-3
CDR3nt: TGTGCCAGCAGCTTCGGGGATCAGGGGACCCAGTACTTC
CDR3aa: CASSFGDQGTQYF

abundance: few
j_gene: TRBJ2-7
d_gene: NA
v_gene: TRBV6-2/TRBV6-3
CDR3nt: TGTGCCAGCAGTTACTCGAGCTACTACGAGCAGTACTTC
CDR3aa: CASSYSSYYEQYF

abundance: NA
j_gene: TRBJ2-5
d_gene: TRBD1
v_gene: TRBV15
CDR3nt: TGTGCCACCAGCAGGGCCGCAGGACAGGACAAGGGGGAGACCCAGTACTTC
CDR3aa: CATSRAAGQDKGETQYF

abundance: NA
j_gene: TRBJ2-5
d_gene: NA
v_gene: TRBV19
CDR3nt: TGTGCCAGTACCCCCGGGACTCCATTCCAAGAGACCCAGTACTTC
CDR3aa: CASTPGTPFQETQYF

abundance: NA
j_gene: TRBJ2-1
d_gene: NA
v_gene: TRBV7-9
CDR3nt: TGTGCCAGCAGCTTCTCCCCTAAATTTGGCCATGAGCAGTTCTTC
CDR3aa: CASSFSPKFGHEQFF

abundance: NA
j_gene: TRBJ2-1
d_gene: NA
v_gene: TRBV19
CDR3nt: TGTGCCAGTAGTATGGAGGGGTATTTCCCTTACAATGAGCAGTTCTTC
CDR3aa: CASSMEGYFPYNEQFF

abundance: NA
j_gene: TRBJ2-7
d_gene: NA
v_gene: TRBV20-1
CDR3nt: TGCAGTGCTAGCAGGTTCGGCGAGCAGTACTTC
CDR3aa: CSASRFGEQYF

abundance: NA
j_gene: TRBJ2-1
d_gene: TRBD2
v_gene: TRBV7-2
CDR3nt: TGTGCCAGCAGCTTAGGGGGCGTAGCGGGGTTCGAGCAGTTCTTC
CDR3aa: CASSLGGVAGFEQFF

abundance: few
j_gene: TRBJ1-4
d_gene: NA
v_gene: TRBV7-9
CDR3nt: TGTGCCATCCCCGGACCGCCCAATCCTCTAAAAATCAATGAAAAACTGTTTTTT
CDR3aa: CAIPGPPNPLKINEKLFF

abundance: few
j_gene: TRBJ2-3
d_gene: NA
v_gene: TRBV12-3/TRBV12-4
CDR3nt: TGTGCCAGCAACCCATCTGGCGGACCCACAGATACGCAGTATTTT
CDR3aa: CASNPSGGPTDTQYF

abundance: few
j_gene: TRBJ2-3
d_gene: NA
v_gene: TRBV7-2
CDR3nt: TGTGCCAGCAGCTCCCAGGGGATGAGGGATACGCAGTATTTT
CDR3aa: CASSSQGMRDTQYF

abundance: NA
j_gene: TRBJ2-2
d_gene: TRBD2
v_gene: TRBV19
CDR3nt: TGTGCCAGCCGGACTAGCGGGACTGCCGGGGAGCTGTTTTTT
CDR3aa: CASRTSGTAGELFF

abundance: NA
j_gene: TRBJ2-1
d_gene: NA
v_gene: TRBV7-6
CDR3nt: TGTGCCAGCAGCATTAGACATGAGCAGTTATTC
CDR3aa: CASSIRHEQLF

abundance: NA
j_gene: TRBJ2-3
d_gene: TRBD2
v_gene: TRBV9
CDR3nt: TGTGCCAGCAGCCTTGGGGAGACTAGCGGGGTTACGCAGTATTTT
CDR3aa: CASSLGETSGVTQYF

abundance: few
j_gene: TRBJ2-3
d_gene: TRBD1
v_gene: TRBV19
CDR3nt: TGTGCCAGCCGGGACAGGGGGCGAGGGGCCACAGATACGCAGTATTTT
CDR3aa: CASRDRGRGATDTQYF

abundance: NA
j_gene: TRBJ2-2
d_gene: NA
v_gene: TRBV10-3
CDR3nt: TGTGCCATCAGTGATTCCCTCACCGGGGAGCTGTTTTTT
CDR3aa: CAISDSLTGELFF

abundance: NA
j_gene: TRBJ2-2
d_gene: NA
v_gene: TRBV18
CDR3nt: TGTGCCAGCTCACCAAAGATGAACACCGGGGAGCTGTTTTTT
CDR3aa: CASSPKMNTGELFF

abundance: NA
j_gene: TRBJ2-5
d_gene: TRBD2
v_gene: TRBV4-2
CDR3nt: TGTGCCAGCAGCCAAGTTCAGGGAGGGGAGACCCAGTACTTC
CDR3aa: CASSQVQGGETQYF

abundance: few
j_gene: TRBJ1-6
d_gene: NA
v_gene: TRBV6-5
CDR3nt: TGTGCCAGCAGTGAATGGCAGAAGGCGGATTCACCCCTCCACTTT
CDR3aa: CASSEWQKADSPLHF

abundance: NA
j_gene: TRBJ1-3
d_gene: NA
v_gene: TRBV7-6
CDR3nt: TGTGCCAGCAGCCTCCAGACTGGAAACACCATATATTTT
CDR3aa: CASSLQTGNTIYF

abundance: NA
j_gene: TRBJ2-7
d_gene: NA
v_gene: TRBV7-2
CDR3nt: TGTGCCAGCAGCCAGGGGGGGGGCTACGAGCAGTACTTC
CDR3aa: CASSQGGGYEQYF

abundance: few
j_gene: TRBJ2-5
d_gene: TRBD2
v_gene: TRBV7-2
CDR3nt: TGTGCCAGCAGCTTAGTTGGGGGACTAGCGGGAGGGCCGGGGGAGACCCAGTACTTC
CDR3aa: CASSLVGGLAGGPGETQYF

abundance: NA
j_gene: TRBJ2-2
d_gene: NA
v_gene: TRBV7-8
CDR3nt: TGTGCCAGCAGGTCCTTTTGGGGTGGGGTCACCGGGGAGCTGTTTTTT
CDR3aa: CASRSFWGGVTGELFF

abundance: NA
j_gene: TRBJ1-5
d_gene: TRBD1
v_gene: TRBV20-1
CDR3nt: TGCAGTGCTAGCAGGGGGGACCAGCCCCAGCATTTT
CDR3aa: CSASRGDQPQHF

abundance: few
j_gene: TRBJ2-5
d_gene: NA
v_gene: TRBV6-6
CDR3nt: TGTGCCAGCAGTTATATGGCACGACAAGAGACCCAGTACTTC
CDR3aa: CASSYMARQETQYF

abundance: NA
j_gene: TRBJ2-2
d_gene: TRBD1
v_gene: TRBV2
CDR3nt: TGTGCCAGCAGTGGAAGGGACAGGGGGCCCTACACCGGGGAGCTGTTTTTT
CDR3aa: CASSGRDRGPYTGELFF

abundance: NA
j_gene: TRBJ1-1
d_gene: NA
v_gene: TRBV7-9
CDR3nt: TGTGCCAGCAGCTTAGGGGTTCTGGACACTGAAGCTTTCTTT
CDR3aa: CASSLGVLDTEAFF

abundance: few
j_gene: TRBJ2-5
d_gene: NA
v_gene: TRBV11-2
CDR3nt: TGTGCCAGCAGCTCCCCCACGGCGGTTGGGTTCCAAGAGACCCAGTACTTC
CDR3aa: CASSSPTAVGFQETQYF

abundance: many
j_gene: TRBJ2-5
d_gene: TRBD1
v_gene: TRBV7-2
CDR3nt: TGTGCCAGCAGCCCCGGGACAGGACTAGAGACCCAGTACTTC
CDR3aa: CASSPGTGLETQYF

abundance: NA
j_gene: TRBJ1-5
d_gene: NA
v_gene: TRBV4-1
CDR3nt: TGCGCCAGCAGCCAGGCCTCAGGACCCATTTTGAATCAGCCCCAGCATTTT
CDR3aa: CASSQASGPILNQPQHF

abundance: NA
j_gene: TRBJ1-1
d_gene: NA
v_gene: TRBV7-4
CDR3nt: TGTGCCAGCTTCCCTGGGACTGAAGCTTTCTTT
CDR3aa: CASFPGTEAFF

abundance: NA
j_gene: TRBJ1-2
d_gene: TRBD1
v_gene: TRBV6-2/TRBV6-3
CDR3nt: TGTGCCAGCAGCCACCGGGACAGGGGAGGCTCTAACTATGGCTACACCTTC
CDR3aa: CASSHRDRGGSNYGYTF

abundance: NA
j_gene: TRBJ1-1
d_gene: NA
v_gene: TRBV14
CDR3nt: TGTGCCAGCAGCCCCCGCCCGTGGGGTGAAGCTTTCTTT
CDR3aa: CASSPRPWGEAFF

abundance: NA
j_gene: TRBJ2-6
d_gene: TRBD1
v_gene: TRBV10-3
CDR3nt: TGTGCCATCAGTGGACAGGGGCCCTCTGGGGCCAACGTCCTGACTTTC
CDR3aa: CAISGQGPSGANVLTF

abundance: NA
j_gene: TRBJ1-2
d_gene: NA
v_gene: TRBV12-3/TRBV12-4
CDR3nt: TGTGCCAGCAGGCCGGGGCCCGACTATGGCTACACCTTC
CDR3aa: CASRPGPDYGYTF

abundance: few
j_gene: TRBJ2-1
d_gene: TRBD2
v_gene: TRBV18
CDR3nt: TGTGCCAGCTCACCAAGGTTAGCGGGAGGGACCAATGAGCAGTTCTTC
CDR3aa: CASSPRLAGGTNEQFF

abundance: NA
j_gene: TRBJ1-1
d_gene: NA
v_gene: TRBV6-4
CDR3nt: TGTGCCAGCAGTGTCGAGGGAGGTACTGAAGCTTTCTTT
CDR3aa: CASSVEGGTEAFF

abundance: NA
j_gene: TRBJ2-5
d_gene: TRBD2
v_gene: TRBV20-1
CDR3nt: TGCAGTGCTAGAGATGCTAGCGGGAAAGAGACCCAGTACTTC
CDR3aa: CSARDASGKETQYF

abundance: NA
j_gene: TRBJ2-1
d_gene: NA
v_gene: TRBV12-5
CDR3nt: TGTGCTAGTGGTTTGGTAACTCCCGGTGAGCAGTTCTTC
CDR3aa: CASGLVTPGEQFF

abundance: many
j_gene: TRBJ2-3
d_gene: TRBD2
v_gene: TRBV7-2
CDR3nt: TGTGCCAGCAGCTCACGGTTAGCGGGAGTGGGCACAGATACGCAGTATTTT
CDR3aa: CASSSRLAGVGTDTQYF

abundance: once
j_gene: TRBJ1-2
d_gene: NA
v_gene: TRBV7-9
CDR3nt: TGTGCCAGCAGCAAAGGGACATCGGAGAGGGGCTACACCTTC
CDR3aa: CASSKGTSERGYTF